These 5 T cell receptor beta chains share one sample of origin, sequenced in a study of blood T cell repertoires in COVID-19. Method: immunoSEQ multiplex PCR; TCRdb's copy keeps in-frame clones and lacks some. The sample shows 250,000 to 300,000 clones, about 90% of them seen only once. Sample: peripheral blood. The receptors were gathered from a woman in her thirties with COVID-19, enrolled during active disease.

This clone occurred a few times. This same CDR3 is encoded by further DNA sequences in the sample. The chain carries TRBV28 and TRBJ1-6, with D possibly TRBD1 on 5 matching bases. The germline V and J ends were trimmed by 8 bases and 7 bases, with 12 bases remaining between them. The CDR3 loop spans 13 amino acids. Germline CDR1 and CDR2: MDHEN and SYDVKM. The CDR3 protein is CASGPGQNSPLHF. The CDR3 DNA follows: TGTGCCAGCGGTCCAGGGCAGAATTCACCCCTCCACTTT.

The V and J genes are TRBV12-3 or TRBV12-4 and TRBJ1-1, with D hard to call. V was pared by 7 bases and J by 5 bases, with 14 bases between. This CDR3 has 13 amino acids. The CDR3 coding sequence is TGTGCCAGCACCCTTGGCGGCCGGACTGAAGCTTTCTTT. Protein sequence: CASTLGGRTEAFF.

The CDR3 region has the DNA TGCGCCAGCAGGGGTCGGGACAGGAAAATTAACTACGAGCAGTACTTC. Translating gives CASRGRDRKINYEQYF. The chain couples TRBV10-1 to TRBJ2-7; the match to TRBD1 covers 8 bases. Germline assignment: CDR1 WNHNN and CDR2 SYGVQD (reference sequence). CDR3 length: 16 residues. Trimming cost V 6 bases and J 3 bases; bases outside gene matches: 13.

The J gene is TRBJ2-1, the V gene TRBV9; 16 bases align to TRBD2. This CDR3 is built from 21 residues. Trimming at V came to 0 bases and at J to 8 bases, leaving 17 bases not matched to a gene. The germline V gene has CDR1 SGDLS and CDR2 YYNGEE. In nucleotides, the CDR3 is TGTGCCAGCAGCGTAGGTCGCGCCACCGGGACTAGCGGGAGGGTCGGGGATGAGCAGTTCTTC. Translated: CASSVGRATGTSGRVGDEQFF.

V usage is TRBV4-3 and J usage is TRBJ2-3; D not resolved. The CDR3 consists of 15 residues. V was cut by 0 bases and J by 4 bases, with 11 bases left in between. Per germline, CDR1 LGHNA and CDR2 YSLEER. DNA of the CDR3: TGCGCCAGCAGCCAAGATCGACTCCACGCAGATACGCAGTATTTT. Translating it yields CASSQDRLHADTQYF.